Sequencing of this T cell receptor beta chain was carried out in a study of CD8 T cells in Susac syndrome. The CDR3 totals 14 residues. V was pared by 0 bases and J by 8 bases, with 3 bases of the junction left unmatched. Looked up from germline, CDR1 is KGHSY and CDR2 is FQNENV. The table lists this clonotype with a count of one. RNA amounts of about 0.5 to 1 ug underwent reverse transcription with random hexamers. TCRdb passed the immunoSEQ multiplex PCR reads through MiXCR, listing each CDR3 protein once. This sample carries roughly 150,000 distinct CDR3 sequences, 93% of them seen once, and the ten largest clones take approximately 0.14%.

This sequence was found in a human donor in good health. Material for sequencing was CD4+ T cells from PBMCs. The chain joins TRBV16 to TRBJ1-2; 10 positions match TRBD1. This chain's CDR3 is CASSQSETGGGYTF. CDR3 nucleotides: TGTGCCAGCAGCCAATCCGAGACAGGGGGCGGCTACACCTTC. Complete variable domain (other parts from reference TRBV16 and TRBJ1-2): GEEVAQTPKHLVRGEGQKAKLYCAPIKGHSYVFWYQQVLKNEFKFLISFQNENVFDETGMPKERFSAKCLPNSPCSLEIQATKLEDSAVYFCASSQSETGGGYTFGSGTRLTVV.